This is a list of T cell receptor beta chains from one sample in a study of T cells in Graves' hyperthyroidism and ophthalmopathy. TCRdb redid the calling of the multiplex PCR reads with MiXCR, one entry per CDR3 protein. The sample records a few hundred thousand distinct CDR3 sequences, roughly a sixth being singletons. The sequenced sample was blood. Receptors originate from a woman in her fifties or sixties with Graves' hyperthyroidism. Each CDR3 is given without its conserved first and last residue.

TRBV5-1 | ASSLSTPNTEAF
TRBV11-3 | ASSRPSLEGKHNEQF
TRBV24-1 | ATSVGETQY
TRBV12-3/TRBV12-4 | ASSFVSSPYEQY
TRBV24-1 | ATRPGLDYGYT
TRBV3-1 | ASSQARDGGLTQY
TRBV6-1 | ASSDFPDTQY
TRBV20-1 | SAPPVWDTEAF
TRBV2 | ASTGYEQY
TRBV29-1 | SVLAGGSTDTQY
TRBV28 | ASSPPREGRSGANVLT
TRBV2 | ASRRDRNQETQY
TRBV12-3/TRBV12-4 | ASSLLGVWGPSENANTEAF
TRBV10-3 | AIRKGGLGTEAF
TRBV6-1 | ASSEQRRDTQY
TRBV28 | ASSLGAGANYGYT
TRBV11-2 | ASSLTDTGELF
TRBV7-6 | ASSLELGTGRSYEQY
TRBV6-1 | ASRTPGQGRIRSYEQY
TRBV30 | AWRRADSSRSYEQY
TRBV29-1 | SVERGDGTQY
TRBV2 | TTEGYTEAF
TRBV28 | ASIRAGGADTQY
TRBV20-1 | SARETRYNEQF
TRBV7-2 | ASSATGWIYGYT
TRBV20-1 | SARGLGTSGRDTQY
TRBV12-3/TRBV12-4 | ASSLRTIAKNIQY
TRBV20-1 | SARIPVSPNYGYT
TRBV7-2 | ASSFRFGSYEQY
TRBV20-1 | SARAPTGTGLNEQY
TRBV14 | ASSHLKASGTYEQY
TRBV7-9 | ASSPNWGADNEQF
TRBV4-1 | ASSQEIPASSGNTIY
TRBV3-1 | ASSQGTGFDYEQY
TRBV7-9 | ASSPTFLEETQY
TRBV20-1 | SARQGLETQY
TRBV19 | ASSQPLVPALGPGANVLT
TRBV12-3/TRBV12-4 | ASSRRQGDSNQPQH
TRBV19 | ASSISGQSTEAF
TRBV25-1 | ASSTSDDGDGYT
TRBV7-3 | ASSLIQSSTDTQY
TRBV27 | ASSWTGFDGYT
TRBV7-3 | ASSLIGGNTEAF
TRBV11-2 | ASSLPVGLSVSPLH
TRBV6-1 | ASRVNSGVGTGELF
TRBV29-1 | SVSSSGANVLT
TRBV12-3/TRBV12-4 | ASSLVGQGGQPQH
TRBV11-3 | ASSFGRDGEREQY
TRBV11-2 | VSSQDRENIQY
TRBV9 | ASSVGGQASYEQY
TRBV5-1 | ASSLVAGGNTEAF
TRBV6-1 | ASRRQGTDTQY
TRBV20-1 | SARGRVQETQY
TRBV10-3 | AINGGDSANTGELF
TRBV6-1 | ASKHRQGWGETQY
TRBV11-1 | ASSLDRDNEQF